This TCR beta chain was sequenced in a study of blood T cells in healthy people across ages. As to this clonotype: Its target is not known.

Per individual sample, total RNA of at least 5 micrograms was extracted. Overall study findings and caveats: Naive CD4+ cells and diversity were both higher in long-lived donors than in aged donors.

A second PCR of roughly 6 to 12 cycles used a sample-barcoded 5' primer and a J-beta primer mix. With 12 random nucleotides, a template-switch adaptor tagged each individual cDNA molecule. Using its own MiXCR run on the 5' RACE reads, TCRdb lists one record per CDR3 protein. The table shows fewer than 900,000 distinct CDR3 sequences, with approximately 39% occurring only once. The source is a woman aged 60-75 years in good health. Specimen: blood.

The CDR3 DNA is TGTGCCAGCGGCGGGGCGGGAGCCTACAATGAGCAGTTCTTC. Protein: CASGGAGAYNEQFF. The chain has TRBV7-2 and TRBJ2-1; 7 bases agree with TRBD2. V trimming: 8 bases; J trimming: 2 bases; junction bases outside the gene matches: 6. The CDR3 loop spans 14 amino acids. CDR1 is SGHTA and CDR2 is FQGNSA in the germline V gene.